These 12 T cell receptor beta chains came from one sample sequenced in a study of T-cell memory formation after mild COVID-19. TCRdb ran MiXCR on the 5' RACE reads and lists one entry per CDR3 protein. The sample has some 340,000 distinct CDR3 sequences, about an eighth seen once; the top ten hold about 21%. Sequencing input: PBMCs or a T cell subset sorted from them (not recorded which). All receptors come from a man aged 18 to 30 who had mild COVID-19 (a few samples of this study predate the infection). Cell type and time point are not known.

The rearrangement uses TRBV4-3 and TRBJ1-3; D gene ambiguous. The CDR3 loop spans 16 amino acids. Germline CDR1 LGHNA, CDR2 YSLEER. Trimming shortened V by 0 bases and J by 2 bases, and 11 bases separated the two germline ends. The CDR3 coding sequence is TGCGCCAGCAGCCAAGATTCACTGGGCGCTGGAAACACCATATATTTT. Residues: CASSQDSLGAGNTIYF.

This clonotype showed up just a few times. This sequence joins TRBV7-2 and TRBJ2-7, with D possibly being TRBD1 (6 bases). Germline V gene sequence: CDR1 SGHTA, CDR2 FQGNSA. The CDR3 has 15 residues. Trimming took off 4 bases at V and 2 bases at J, with 15 bases between the two ends. The CDR3 here is CASSSQGYTTYEQYF. CDR3 bases: TGTGCCAGCAGCTCACAGGGCTACACCACCTACGAGCAGTACTTC.

V is TRBV5-1 and J is TRBJ1-2; D not certain. V lost 0 bases and J 4 bases, leaving 10 bases between the germline ends. The CDR3 sequence is 14 residues long. Germline CDR1 and CDR2: SGHRS and YFSETQ. CDR3 region: CASSLAEVTYGYTF. The CDR3 nucleotides are TGCGCCAGCAGCTTGGCCGAAGTCACCTATGGCTACACCTTC.

The rearrangement joins TRBV6-5 to TRBJ2-1, with 8 bases lining up with TRBD1. The junction had 5 bases not matched to a gene; V was cut back by 8 bases and J by 2 bases. Germline CDR1 is MNHEY and CDR2 is SVGAGI. This CDR3 is 14 amino acids long. DNA of the CDR3: TGTGCCAGCGGAGTGGACAGGGCCTACAATGAGCAGTTCTTC. Its translation: CASGVDRAYNEQFF.

The genes are TRBV5-1 and TRBJ2-5; possibly TRBD1 for D (8 bases). There are 14 residues in the CDR3. CDR1 is SGHRS, CDR2 YFSETQ, per germline. The V end was cut by 0 bases, the J end by 6 bases, with 12 bases between. CDR3 protein: CASSLEQGGKTQYF. The CDR3 DNA reads TGCGCCAGCAGCTTGGAACAGGGGGGGAAGACCCAGTACTTC. Full variable domain (remainder filled in from reference TRBV5-1 and TRBJ2-5): KAGVTQTPRYLIKTRGQQVTLSCSPISGHRSVSWYQQTPGQGLQFLFEYFSETQRNKGNFPGRFSGRQFSNSRSEMNVSTLELGDSALYLCASSLEQGGKTQYFGPGTRLLVL.

The table lists this clonotype with many counts. The chain combines TRBV7-6 with TRBJ1-3; D call uncertain. Germline V lookup: CDR1 SGHVS, CDR2 FNYEAQ. This CDR3 has 14 residues. The ends were cut back, 1 base at V and 1 base at J, with 5 bases in the middle. The CDR3 is CASSLVGSGNTIYF. DNA for the CDR3: TGTGCCAGCAGCTTAGTCGGGTCTGGAAACACCATATATTTT.

This clonotype showed up just a few times. J is TRBJ2-7 and V is TRBV5-6; D is possibly TRBD2 (5 bases). CDR1 SGHDT and CDR2 YYEEEE come from the germline V gene. The CDR3 sequence is 13 residues long. Trimming removed 4 bases at V and 1 base at J, with 9 bases between. The CDR3 sequence: CASSVSGSYEQYF. The CDR3 nucleotides read TGTGCCAGCAGCGTCAGCGGATCCTACGAGCAGTACTTC.

This chain links TRBV15 with TRBJ1-5, with D possibly matching TRBD1 (6 bases). The CDR3 covers 16 residues. The V and J ends lost 0 bases and 1 base respectively, with 10 bases between them. Germline CDR1 is LNHNV and CDR2 is YYDKDF (reference sequence). The CDR3 nucleotides are TGTGCCACCAGCAGAGATGGGGGGCGCAGCAATCAGCCCCAGCATTTT. Amino acid sequence: CATSRDGGRSNQPQHF.

This clonotype was counted a few times. The chain is built from TRBV6-2 or TRBV6-3 and TRBJ1-1; D is uncertain. The V end was cut by 5 bases, the J end by 0 bases, with 16 bases between. Germline V gene sequence: CDR1 MNHEY, CDR2 SVGEGT. The CDR3 contains 16 residues. The chain's CDR3 is CASSRRVGSMNTEAFF. CDR3 bases: TGTGCCAGCAGTAGGAGGGTGGGGAGCATGAACACTGAAGCTTTCTTT.

The V call is TRBV6-2 or TRBV6-3, the J call TRBJ2-7; D is perhaps TRBD2 (5 bases). Per germline, CDR1 MNHEY and CDR2 SVGEGT. The CDR3 runs to 13 residues. Trimming removed 6 bases from V and 0 bases from J, with 9 bases in between. CDR3 in amino acids: CASRPGSSYEQYV. The CDR3 coding sequence is TGTGCCAGCAGACCGGGGAGCTCCTACGAGCAGTACGTC.

This clonotype has only a few counts. The V and J genes are TRBV6-6 and TRBJ2-1; TRBD1 might be the D (7 bases). The ends were cut back, 5 bases at V and 6 bases at J, with 20 bases in the middle. This CDR3 has 16 residues. Germline V gene data show CDR1 as MNHNY and CDR2 as SVGAGI (reference sequence). CDR3 sequence reads: CASSTPPGGQLNEQFF. CDR3 nucleotide sequence: TGTGCCAGCAGTACTCCACCCGGGGGACAGCTCAATGAGCAGTTCTTC.

The CDR3, as DNA: TGTGCCAGCAGCAGACCTCAGGGGGCTTTTGAAAAACTGTTTTTT. Translating gives CASSRPQGAFEKLFF. The chain links TRBV7-2 to TRBJ1-4, with 8 positions matching TRBD1. Trimming at V came to 5 bases and at J to 7 bases, leaving 9 bases not matched to a gene. CDR3 length: 15 residues. Germline V lookup: CDR1 SGHTA, CDR2 FQGNSA.